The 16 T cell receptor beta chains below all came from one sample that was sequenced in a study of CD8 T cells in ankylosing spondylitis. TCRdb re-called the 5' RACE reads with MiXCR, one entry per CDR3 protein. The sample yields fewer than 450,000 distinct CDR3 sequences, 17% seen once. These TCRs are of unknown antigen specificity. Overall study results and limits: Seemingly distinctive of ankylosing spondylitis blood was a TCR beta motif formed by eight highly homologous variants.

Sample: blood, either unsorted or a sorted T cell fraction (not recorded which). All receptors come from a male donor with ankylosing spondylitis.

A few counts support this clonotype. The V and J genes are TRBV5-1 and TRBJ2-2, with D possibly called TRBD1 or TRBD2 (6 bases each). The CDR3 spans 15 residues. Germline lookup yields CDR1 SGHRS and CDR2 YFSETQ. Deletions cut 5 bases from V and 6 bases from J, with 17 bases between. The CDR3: CASRETAGGPGELFF. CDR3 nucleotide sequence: TGCGCCAGCAGGGAGACTGCCGGGGGCCCCGGGGAGCTGTTTTTT.

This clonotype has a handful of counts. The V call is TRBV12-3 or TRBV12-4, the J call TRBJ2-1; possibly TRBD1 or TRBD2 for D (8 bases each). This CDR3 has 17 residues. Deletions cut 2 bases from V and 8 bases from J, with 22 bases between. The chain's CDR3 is CASSLSRGGDRGYEQFF. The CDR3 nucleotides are TGTGCCAGCAGTTTAAGTCGGGGGGGAGACAGGGGTTATGAGCAGTTCTTC.

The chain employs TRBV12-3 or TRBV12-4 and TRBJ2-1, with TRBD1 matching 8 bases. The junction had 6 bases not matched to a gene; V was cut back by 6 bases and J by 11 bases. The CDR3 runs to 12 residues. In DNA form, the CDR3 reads TGTGCCAGCAGCCGGGGACAGGTTCAGCAGTTCTTC. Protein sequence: CASSRGQVQQFF.

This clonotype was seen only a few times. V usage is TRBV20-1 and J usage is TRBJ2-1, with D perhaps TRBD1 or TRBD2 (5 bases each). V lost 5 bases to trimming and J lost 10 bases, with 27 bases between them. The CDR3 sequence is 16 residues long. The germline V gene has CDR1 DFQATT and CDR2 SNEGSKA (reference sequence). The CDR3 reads CSAATGTSPLPPEQFF. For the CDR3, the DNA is TGCAGTGCTGCAACCGGGACCTCACCGTTGCCGCCGGAGCAGTTCTTC.

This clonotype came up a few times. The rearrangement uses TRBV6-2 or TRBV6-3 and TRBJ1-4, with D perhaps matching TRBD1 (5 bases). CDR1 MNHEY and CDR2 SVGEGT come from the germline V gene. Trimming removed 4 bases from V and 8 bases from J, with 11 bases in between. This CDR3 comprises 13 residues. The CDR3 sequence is CASSWDGREKLFF. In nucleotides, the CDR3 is TGTGCCAGCAGTTGGGACGGCCGAGAAAAACTGTTTTTT.

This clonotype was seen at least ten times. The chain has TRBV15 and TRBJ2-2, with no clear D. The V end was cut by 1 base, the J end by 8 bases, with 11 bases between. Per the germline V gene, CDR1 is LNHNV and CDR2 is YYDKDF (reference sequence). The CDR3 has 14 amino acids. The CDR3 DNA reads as TGTGCCACCAGCAGAGTTCGCGGCCTGGGGGAGCTGTTTTTT. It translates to CATSRVRGLGELFF.

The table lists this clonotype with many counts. The CDR3 DNA reads as TGCAGCGCCTCACCAGGTGTCACTGAAGCTTTCTTT. Translation: CSASPGVTEAFF. The chain links TRBV29-1 to TRBJ1-1; D is unresolved. Germline V CDR1 and CDR2: SQVTM, ANQGSEA. The CDR3 is 12 residues long. The germline V and J ends were trimmed by 7 bases and 4 bases, with 13 bases remaining between them.

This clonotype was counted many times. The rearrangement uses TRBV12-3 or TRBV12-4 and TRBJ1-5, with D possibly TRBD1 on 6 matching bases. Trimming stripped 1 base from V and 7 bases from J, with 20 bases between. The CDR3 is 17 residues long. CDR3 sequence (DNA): TGTGCCAGCAGTTTAGGTCTGGGGGCGCTTCAAGGACAGCCCCAGCATTTT. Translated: CASSLGLGALQGQPQHF.

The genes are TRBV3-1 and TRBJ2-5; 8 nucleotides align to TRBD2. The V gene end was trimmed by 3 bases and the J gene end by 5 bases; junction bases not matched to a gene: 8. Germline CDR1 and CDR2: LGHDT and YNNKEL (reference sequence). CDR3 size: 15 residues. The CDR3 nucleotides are TGTGCCAGCAGCCAGTTCCGGGGGGGAGGGGAGACCCAGTACTTC. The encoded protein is CASSQFRGGGETQYF.

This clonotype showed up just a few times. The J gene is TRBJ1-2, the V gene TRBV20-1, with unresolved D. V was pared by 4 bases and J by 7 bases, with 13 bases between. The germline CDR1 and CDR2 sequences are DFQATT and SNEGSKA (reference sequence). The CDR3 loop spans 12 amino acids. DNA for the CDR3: TGCAGTGCTACCCAGGCGGTGGGTGGCTACACCTTC. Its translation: CSATQAVGGYTF.

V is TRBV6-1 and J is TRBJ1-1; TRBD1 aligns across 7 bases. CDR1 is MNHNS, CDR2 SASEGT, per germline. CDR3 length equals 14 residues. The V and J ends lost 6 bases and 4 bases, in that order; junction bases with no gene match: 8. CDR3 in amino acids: CASSQGGMATEAFF. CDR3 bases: TGTGCCAGCAGCCAGGGGGGTATGGCCACTGAAGCTTTCTTT.

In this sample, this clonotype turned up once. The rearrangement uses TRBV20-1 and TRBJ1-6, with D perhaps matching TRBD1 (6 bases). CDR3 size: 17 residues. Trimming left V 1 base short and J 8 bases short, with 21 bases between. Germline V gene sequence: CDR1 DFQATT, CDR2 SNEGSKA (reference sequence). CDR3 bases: TGCAGTGCTAGAGGGCAGGGGCCTTTTCGGCGGGATTCACCCCTCCACTTT. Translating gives CSARGQGPFRRDSPLHF.

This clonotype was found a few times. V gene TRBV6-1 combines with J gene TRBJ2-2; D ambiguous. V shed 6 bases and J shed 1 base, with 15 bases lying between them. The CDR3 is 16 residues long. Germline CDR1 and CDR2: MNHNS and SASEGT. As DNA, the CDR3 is TGTGCCAGCAGGACTGGACGGTACCTGAACACCGGGGAGCTGTTTTTT. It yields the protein CASRTGRYLNTGELFF.

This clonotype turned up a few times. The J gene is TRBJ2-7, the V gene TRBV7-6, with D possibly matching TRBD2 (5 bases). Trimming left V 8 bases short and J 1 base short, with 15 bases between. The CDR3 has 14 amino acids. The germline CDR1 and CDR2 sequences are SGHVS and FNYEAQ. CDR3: CASAPSKRSYEQYF. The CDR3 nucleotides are TGTGCCAGCGCCCCTAGCAAGCGGTCCTACGAGCAGTACTTC.

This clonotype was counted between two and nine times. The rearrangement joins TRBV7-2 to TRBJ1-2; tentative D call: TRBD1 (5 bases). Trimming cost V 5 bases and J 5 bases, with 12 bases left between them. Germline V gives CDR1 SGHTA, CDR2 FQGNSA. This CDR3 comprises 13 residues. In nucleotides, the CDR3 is TGTGCCAGCAGCAGGGGTTGGGAGTATGGCTACACCTTC. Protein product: CASSRGWEYGYTF.

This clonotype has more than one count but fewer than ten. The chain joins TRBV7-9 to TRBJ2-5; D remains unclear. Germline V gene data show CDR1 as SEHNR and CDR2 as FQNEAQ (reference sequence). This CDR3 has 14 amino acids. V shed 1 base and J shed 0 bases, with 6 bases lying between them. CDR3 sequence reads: CASSLVGYQETQYF. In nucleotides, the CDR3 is TGTGCCAGCAGCTTAGTAGGGTACCAAGAGACCCAGTACTTC.